This TCR beta chain was sequenced during a study of T-cell memory formation after mild COVID-19. Study-level findings and limits: Memory from before infection featured some responding clones, which suggests cross-reactive memory joined.

In the case of this clonotype: Its antigen remains unidentified.

Each CDR3 protein gets one entry after TCRdb re-called the 5' RACE reads with MiXCR. Of a few hundred thousand distinct CDR3 sequences in the sample, less than 25% are singletons; the top ten hold roughly 8.9%. Germline assignment: CDR1 SNHLY and CDR2 FYNNEI. There are 13 residues in the CDR3. V was trimmed by 3 bases and J by 3 bases, leaving 9 bases between them. The sequenced sample consisted of PBMCs or a T cell subset sorted from them (not recorded which). V usage is TRBV2 and J usage is TRBJ2-7; no definite D call. This TCR derives from an adult woman who had mild COVID-19 (a few samples of this study predate the infection). Cell type and time point are not known. The CDR3 is CASSDGFVYEQYF. The CDR3 nucleotides are TGTGCCAGCAGTGACGGTTTTGTCTACGAGCAGTACTTC.